This T cell receptor (beta chain) derives from a study of blood T cell repertoires in COVID-19. Across the study: Researchers got acute and convalescent COVID-19 samples from the United States, Italy and Spain. T cells, B-cell-depleted T cells, or PBMCs supplied cDNA or gDNA.

Original data processing: Reference gene primer amplification gave estimated nucleated cell counts. Generated by immunoSEQ multiplex PCR, the TCRdb table keeps only in-frame clones and is missing some. Clonal size and the V and J genes are those of that table, whereas D and trimming came from the DNA. The sample carries about 88,000 clones, roughly nine tenths recorded once. This clone was seen only a few times. The germline V gene encodes CDR1 SGHDT and CDR2 YYEEEE. The ends were cut back, 0 bases at V and 1 base at J, with 13 bases in the middle. The CDR3 has 16 amino acids. The source is a male donor with acute or convalescent COVID-19. The chain carries TRBV5-6 and TRBJ1-1; D remains unclear. Sequencing used peripheral blood. CDR3 sequence: CASSLARAGQNTEAFF. DNA for the CDR3: TGTGCCAGCAGCTTGGCGAGGGCCGGTCAGAACACTGAAGCTTTCTTT.